A single sample gave rise to the 14 T cell receptor beta chains below, sequenced in a study of cytomegalovirus exposure and HLA in healthy donors (dated by TCRdb to the late 2010s). Library preparation was by the immunoSEQ multiplex PCR assay. A mixture of 60 forward primers for TCR Vbeta segments and 13 reverse primers for TCR Jbeta segments was used in the multiplex PCR. TCRdb obtained this table from immuneACCESS and retained in-frame rearrangements with V and J assigned. These tables miss some clones; where compared with another copy, unresolved V genes account for less than half of the shortfall, and the remainder is unexplained. The sample table contains about 220,000 clones; only one count was recorded for roughly 70% of them. The top ten constitute 1.5% to 2% of the sample. The sequencing sample was made of PBMCs. The receptor source for this set is a woman in her 30s in good health and CMV-seronegative.

V and J are TRBV29-1 and TRBJ1-1; D is possibly TRBD1 (5 bases). Germline values: CDR1 SQVTM, CDR2 ANQGSEA. V was trimmed by 4 bases and J by 0 bases, leaving 6 bases between them. The CDR3 length is 12 residues. CDR3: CSVGGLNTEAFF. CDR3 DNA sequence: TGCAGCGTTGGGGGCTTGAACACTGAAGCTTTCTTT.

This chain joins TRBV7-9 and TRBJ1-5, with 8 bases identical to TRBD1. From germline, CDR1 is SEHNR and CDR2 FQNEAQ (reference sequence). The CDR3 consists of 15 residues. CDR3 DNA: TGTTCCGGCAGCTCGGACAGGGCGAGCAATCAGCCCCAGCATTTT. Translating it yields CSGSSDRASNQPQHF.

The chain carries TRBV30 and TRBJ1-1, with TRBD1 as a possible D gene (5 bases). CDR1 and CDR2 from the germline V gene are GTSNPN and SVGIG (reference sequence). V was shortened by 5 bases and J by 4 bases, with 17 bases between the two germline ends. The CDR3 consists of 14 residues. In DNA, the CDR3 is TGTGCCTGGCAAAGGAGGGGTTTTTCCACTGAAGCTTTCTTT. This gives the protein CAWQRRGFSTEAFF.

V gene TRBV15 combines with J gene TRBJ2-2, with 10 bases lining up with TRBD2. The germline CDR1 and CDR2 sequences are LNHNV and YYDKDF (reference sequence). Trimming took 8 bases from V and 1 from J; bases not matched to a gene: 10. The CDR3 has 17 amino acids. The CDR3 DNA follows: TGTGCCACCCTTACTAGCGGGACGTCGGGGAACACCGGGGAGCTGTTTTTT. This sequence encodes CATLTSGTSGNTGELFF.

The chain couples TRBV9 to TRBJ1-4; the match to TRBD1 covers 8 bases. Germline V gene data show CDR1 as SGDLS and CDR2 as YYNGEE. Losses at the gene ends were 4 bases for V and 2 bases for J; bases not matched to a gene: 7. The CDR3 loop spans 16 amino acids. Here the CDR3 reads CASSPYSGGTNEKLFF. DNA of the CDR3: TGTGCCAGCAGCCCATATTCAGGGGGCACTAATGAAAAACTGTTTTTT.

The rearrangement joins TRBV13 to TRBJ2-7; no clear D gene. Trimming shortened V by 0 bases and J by 5 bases, and 11 bases separated the two germline ends. Germline V gives CDR1 PRHDT, CDR2 FYEKMQ (reference sequence). The CDR3 is 14 amino acids. Written as DNA, the CDR3 is TGTGCCAGCAGCTTAGGCAGAGCAGGTGACGAGCAGTACTTC. Its translation: CASSLGRAGDEQYF.

In its sample, this clone was seen once. The chain couples TRBV10-2 to TRBJ2-5, with D maybe TRBD2 (5 bases). Near its end, the DNA agrees better with TRBJ2-7, so the J call may be wrong. The CDR3 length is 15 residues. Germline lookup yields CDR1 WSHSY and CDR2 SAAADI. The CDR3 DNA is TGCGCCAGCAGTGAGATTGTGGGAGTGGTTGACGAGCAGTACTTC. Encoded protein: CASSEIVGVVDEQYF.

The chain combines TRBV10-2 with TRBJ2-5; 7 bases align to TRBD1. Judging by the DNA end, TRBJ2-7 fits better; the J call may be wrong. CDR3 length equals 14 residues. Germline-derived CDR1 and CDR2 are WSHSY and SAAADI. The CDR3 sequence is CASRRQGQSYEQYF. The CDR3 region has the DNA TGCGCCAGCCGCAGACAGGGCCAATCCTACGAGCAGTACTTC.

The chain has TRBV7-9 and TRBJ2-1, with 13 bases that match TRBD2. Germline CDR1 and CDR2: SEHNR and FQNEAQ (reference sequence). V lost 4 bases, J lost 7 bases, and 16 bases stayed unmatched. The CDR3 totals 19 residues. CDR3: CASSSLGTSGARIVNEQFF. In DNA, the CDR3 is TGTGCCAGCAGCTCGCTGGGGACTAGCGGGGCCCGGATCGTGAATGAGCAGTTCTTC.

This clone was found once. V usage is TRBV15 and J usage is TRBJ2-2, with unresolved D. Trimming took off 3 bases at V and 6 bases at J, with 11 bases between the two ends. CDR1 LNHNV and CDR2 YYDKDF come from the germline V gene (reference sequence). This CDR3 has 14 residues. CDR3 DNA: TGTGCCACCAGCAGGAACAGTCAACCCGGGGAGCTGTTTTTT. It codes for CATSRNSQPGELFF.

The chain carries TRBV5-1 and TRBJ2-7, with a possible D match to TRBD1 (5 bases). Germline CDR1 reads SGHRS; CDR2 reads YFSETQ. The CDR3 has 14 residues. Between the trimmed V and J ends, which lost 2 bases and 3 bases, there was a span of 12 bases. The CDR3: CASSLGGQFYEQYF. The DNA of the CDR3 is TGCGCCAGCAGCTTAGGCGGACAATTCTACGAGCAGTACTTC.

As DNA, the CDR3 is TGTGCCAGCAGCACTTGGACAGGGGGGGACTATGGCTACACCTTC. Translating it yields CASSTWTGGDYGYTF. The chain couples TRBV9 to TRBJ1-2; 10 bases agree with TRBD1. Germline lookup yields CDR1 SGDLS and CDR2 YYNGEE. The V and J ends lost 4 bases and 3 bases, in that order; junction bases with no gene match: 6. The CDR3 extends over 15 amino acids.

This clone was counted once. V usage is TRBV7-6 and J usage is TRBJ2-7; TRBD2 might be the D (6 bases). The CDR3 spans 16 residues. In germline, CDR1 is SGHVS, CDR2 FNYEAQ. V gave up 1 base and J gave up 2 bases, with 15 bases separating them. CDR3 coding DNA: TGTGCCAGCAGCTTAGGAGGTGCGGGGACTCCCTACGAGCAGTACTTC. It encodes CASSLGGAGTPYEQYF.

The rearrangement joins TRBV4-1 to TRBJ2-7; no reliable D call. Germline-derived CDR1 and CDR2 are MGHRA and YSYEKL. This CDR3 region has 14 residues. V lost 0 bases, J lost 3 bases, and 9 bases lay in between. As DNA, the CDR3 is TGCGCCAGCAGCCAAGATACCGAGCTCTACGAGCAGTACTTC. This encodes CASSQDTELYEQYF.